This note documents a single T cell receptor (beta chain) sequence. Its target is not known. One entry per CDR3 protein, called by TCRdb with MiXCR from the RACE reads. There are about 120,000 distinct CDR3 sequences in the sample; approximately 12% occur only once, and approximately 2.6% lies in the top ten. These data originate in a study of human T cells and chemical hapten exposure. Notes on the study in general: TCRs exceeding 1 in 1000 frequency stayed unchanged with DPC sensitization.

The time point here: pre-sensitization, week 0. Treatment here: therapeutic diphenylcyclopropenone sensitization with weekly scalp DPC. Germline V gene lookup returns CDR1 MNHEY and CDR2 SVGEGT. Trimming cost V 6 bases and J 3 bases; bases outside gene matches: 4. The CDR3 has 14 residues. This sequence originates from a woman younger than 35 with alopecia areata. Some clones in this sample may be carry-over from other donors' samples. Sequences were derived from whole blood, sampled in connection with sensitization to the hapten diphenylcyclopropenone (DPC). The chain joins TRBV6-2 or TRBV6-3 to TRBJ2-7, with 11 bases aligning to TRBD2. CDR3 in DNA: TGTGCCAGCAGATCACTAGCGGGGGACTACGAGCAGTACTTC. It specifies CASRSLAGDYEQYF.